This T cell receptor (beta chain) was obtained from a study of blood T cell repertoires in COVID-19. Study-wide context: Specimens from acute and convalescent COVID-19 originated in the United States, Italy and Spain.

The CDR3 has 15 amino acids. CDR1 and CDR2 (germline): LGHNA, YNFKEQ. Between the trimmed V and J ends, which lost 0 bases and 6 bases, there was a span of 12 bases. The data were produced by immunoSEQ multiplex PCR, yet TCRdb's version contains in-frame clones alone and is incomplete. The sample consists of around 100,000 clones, more than 65% of them appearing once. This chain uses TRBV4-2 with TRBJ1-5; possible D gene TRBD1, 6 bases. The receptor was isolated from a man between 65 and 85 years old with active or convalescent COVID-19. The sequenced sample consisted of peripheral blood. CDR3 protein: CASSQDRGRGQPQHF. CDR3 DNA: TGTGCCAGCAGCCAAGACAGGGGCAGGGGTCAGCCCCAGCATTTT.